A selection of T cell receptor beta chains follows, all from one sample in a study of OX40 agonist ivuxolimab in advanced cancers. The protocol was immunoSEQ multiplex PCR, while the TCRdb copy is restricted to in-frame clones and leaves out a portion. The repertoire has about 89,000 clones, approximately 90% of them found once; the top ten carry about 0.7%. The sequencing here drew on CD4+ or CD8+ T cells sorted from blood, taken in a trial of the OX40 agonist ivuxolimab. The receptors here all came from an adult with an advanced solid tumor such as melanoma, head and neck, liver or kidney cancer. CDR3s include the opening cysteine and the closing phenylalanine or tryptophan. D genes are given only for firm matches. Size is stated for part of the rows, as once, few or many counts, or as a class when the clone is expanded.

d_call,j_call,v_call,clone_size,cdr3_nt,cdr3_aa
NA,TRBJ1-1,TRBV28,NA,TGTGCCAGCAGTCCCTCTTCCGGTATGAACACTGAAGCTTTCTTT,CASSPSSGMNTEAFF
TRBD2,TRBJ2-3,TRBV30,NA,TGTGCCTGGAGTATACTAGCGGGGGTGGGAGATACGCAGTATTTT,CAWSILAGVGDTQYF
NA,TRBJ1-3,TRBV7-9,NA,TGTGCCAGCAGCGCCCGGGATATCGGAAACACCATATATTTT,CASSARDIGNTIYF
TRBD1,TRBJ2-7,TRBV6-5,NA,TGTGCCAGCAGGAGACCGGGACAGGGCTACGAGCAGTACTTC,CASRRPGQGYEQYF
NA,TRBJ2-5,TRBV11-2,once,TGTGCCAGCAGCCGGACAACACAAGAGACCCAGTACTTC,CASSRTTQETQYF
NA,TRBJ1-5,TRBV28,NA,TGTGCCACCCGAGGACCCGGACAGAATCAGCCCCAGCATTTT,CATRGPGQNQPQHF
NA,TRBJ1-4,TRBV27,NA,TGTGCCAGCAGTGCCCGTTGGGGGGGCACTAATGAAAAACTGTTTTTT,CASSARWGGTNEKLFF
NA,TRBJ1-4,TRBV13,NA,TGTGCCAGCAGCATCTTTACCGCAGGGGCCGCCGCAACTAATGAAAAACTGTTTTTT,CASSIFTAGAAATNEKLFF
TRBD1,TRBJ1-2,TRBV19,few,TGTGCCAGTAGTCCCGGACAGGCGATTCGTGGCTACACCTTC,CASSPGQAIRGYTF
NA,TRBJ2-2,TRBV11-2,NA,TGTGCCAGCAGCTTAGTCTCTCCCGGAGTCACCGGGGAGCTGTTTTTT,CASSLVSPGVTGELFF
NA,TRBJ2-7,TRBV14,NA,TGTGCCAGCAGCCAGGCGGAGGGATCCTACGAGCAGTACTTC,CASSQAEGSYEQYF
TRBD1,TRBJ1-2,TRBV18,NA,TGTGCCAGCTCACCCTCGGGACAGGGGAACTATGGCTACACCTTC,CASSPSGQGNYGYTF
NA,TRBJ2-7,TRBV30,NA,TGTGCCTGGAGTTTTGGGGGTACCACCTACGAGCAGTACTTC,CAWSFGGTTYEQYF
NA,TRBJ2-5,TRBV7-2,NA,TGTGCCAGCAGCCCTAATCAAGAGACCCAGTACTTC,CASSPNQETQYF
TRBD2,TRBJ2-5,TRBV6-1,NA,TGTGCCAGCCGGACTAGCGGTCCGACGGAGACCCAGTACTTC,CASRTSGPTETQYF
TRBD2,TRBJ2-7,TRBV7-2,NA,TGTGCCAGCAGCCCCCCTAGCGGGAGTTACGAGCAGTACTTC,CASSPPSGSYEQYF